Described below is a single TCR beta chain sequence and its context. Profiled with immunoSEQ multiplex PCR; TCRdb holds only in-frame clones, not every one. Altogether around 60,000 clones are present, 85% being singletons, with the ten largest covering 9%. These data belong to a study of glioma-infiltrating T cells after dendritic cell vaccination. Regarding time point: after dendritic cell vaccination, including at tumor progression/relapse. This TCR was recovered from a human donor with glioblastoma. The material sequenced was blood, taken after dendritic cell vaccination.

DNA of the CDR3: TGCGCCAGCAGCTTAGGACAGGGGGTCTACGAGCAGTACTTC. Amino acid sequence: CASSLGQGVYEQYF. This chain links TRBV5-1 with TRBJ2-7, with 10 bases that match TRBD1. V shed 2 bases and J 3 bases; nucleotides not matched to a gene: 2. Germline CDR1 reads SGHRS; CDR2 reads YFSETQ. The CDR3 has 14 residues.